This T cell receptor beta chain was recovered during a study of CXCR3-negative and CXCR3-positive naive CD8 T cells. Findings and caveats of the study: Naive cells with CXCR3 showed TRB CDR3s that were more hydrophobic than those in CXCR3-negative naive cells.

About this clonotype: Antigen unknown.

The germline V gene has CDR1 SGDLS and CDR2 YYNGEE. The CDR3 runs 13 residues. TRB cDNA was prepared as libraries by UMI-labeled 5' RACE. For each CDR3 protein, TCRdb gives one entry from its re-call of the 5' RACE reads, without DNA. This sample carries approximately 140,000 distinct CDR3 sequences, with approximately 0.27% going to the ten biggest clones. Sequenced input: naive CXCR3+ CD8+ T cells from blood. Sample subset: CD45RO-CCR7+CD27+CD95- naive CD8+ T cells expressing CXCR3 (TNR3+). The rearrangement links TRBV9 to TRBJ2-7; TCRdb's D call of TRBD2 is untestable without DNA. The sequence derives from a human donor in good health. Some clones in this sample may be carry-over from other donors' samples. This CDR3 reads CASSALGVGEQYF.